This T cell receptor (beta chain) was captured by sequencing in a study of blood T cell repertoires in COVID-19. Overall study: Samples representing acute and convalescent COVID-19 were sourced from the United States, Italy and Spain. PBMCs, B-cell-depleted T cells, or T cells were the source of the cDNA or gDNA that made up the material.

In germline, CDR1 is SGHTS, CDR2 YDEGEE. V lost 3 bases, J lost 8 bases, and 7 bases stayed unmatched. The CDR3 is 14 amino acids. The assay was immunoSEQ multiplex PCR, and TCRdb's table has in-frame clones only and misses some. The sample lists more than 250,000 clones; approximately 88% were seen once. Specimen: peripheral blood. This clonotype was sampled from a woman in her thirties with COVID-19, enrolled during active disease. The chain combines TRBV5-8 with TRBJ1-2, with 10 positions matching TRBD1. The CDR3 bases are TGTGCCAGCAGCTGGGGACAGGGGATACGGGGCTACACCTTC. Protein: CASSWGQGIRGYTF. The full variable domain, in which reference TRBV5-8 and TRBJ1-2 provide the parts outside the CDR3, is EAGVTQSPTHLIKTRGQQATLRCSPISGHTSVYWYQQALGLGLQFLLWYDEGEERNRGNFPPRFSGRQFPNYSSELNVNALELEDSALYLCASSWGQGIRGYTFGSGTRLTVV.